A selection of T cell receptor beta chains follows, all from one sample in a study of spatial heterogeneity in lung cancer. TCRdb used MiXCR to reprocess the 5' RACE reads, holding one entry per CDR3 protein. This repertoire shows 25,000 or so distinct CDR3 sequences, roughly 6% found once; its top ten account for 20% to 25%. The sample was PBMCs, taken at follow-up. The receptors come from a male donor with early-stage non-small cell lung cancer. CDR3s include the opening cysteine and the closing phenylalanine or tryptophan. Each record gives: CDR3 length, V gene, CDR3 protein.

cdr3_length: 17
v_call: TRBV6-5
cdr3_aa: CASRSTQGSNFNSPLHF

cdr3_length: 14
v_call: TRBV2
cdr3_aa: CASSPQGATYEQYF

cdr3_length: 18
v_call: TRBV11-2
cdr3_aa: CASSLLGLAGGIRDTQYF

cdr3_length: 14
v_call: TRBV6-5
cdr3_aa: CASSRMRTKETQYF

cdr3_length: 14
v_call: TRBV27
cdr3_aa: CASSLYGLVNEQFF

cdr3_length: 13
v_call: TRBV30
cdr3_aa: CAWSFGYQETQYF

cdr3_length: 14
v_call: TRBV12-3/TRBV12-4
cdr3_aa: CASSLYTGRTEAFF

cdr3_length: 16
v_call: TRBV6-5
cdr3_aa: CASSYSMSQGTEKLFF

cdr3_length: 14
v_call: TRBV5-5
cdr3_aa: CASSLRLAPDTQYF

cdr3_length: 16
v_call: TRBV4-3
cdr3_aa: CASSQESGGYYNEQFF

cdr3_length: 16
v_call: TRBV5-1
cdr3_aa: CASRRDTRYSYNEQFF

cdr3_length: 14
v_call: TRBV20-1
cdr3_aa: CSASGMAQSDEQFF

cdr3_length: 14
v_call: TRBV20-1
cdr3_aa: CSARSTSAGLPQYF

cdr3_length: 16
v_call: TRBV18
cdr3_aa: CASSEQETSGLYEQYF

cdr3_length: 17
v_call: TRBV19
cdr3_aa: CASSTGLAGGPWDIQYF

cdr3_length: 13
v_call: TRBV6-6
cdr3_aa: CASSTGIVYGYTF

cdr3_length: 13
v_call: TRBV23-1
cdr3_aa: CASSHQGQGLSYF

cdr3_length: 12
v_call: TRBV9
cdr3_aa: CASSVEGGKLFF

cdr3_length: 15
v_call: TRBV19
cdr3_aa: CASSTTGQGVYGYTF

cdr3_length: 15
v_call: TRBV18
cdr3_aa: CASSPRGAVEDGYTF

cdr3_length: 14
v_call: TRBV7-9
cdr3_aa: CASSLRQGSYEQYF

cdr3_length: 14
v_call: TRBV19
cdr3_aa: CASSTRQGWTEAFF

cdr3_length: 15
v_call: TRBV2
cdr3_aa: CASSETAATNEKLFF

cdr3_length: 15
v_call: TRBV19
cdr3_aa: CASSMTGGPQETQYF

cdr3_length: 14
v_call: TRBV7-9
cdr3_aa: CASSRTGLNYGYTF

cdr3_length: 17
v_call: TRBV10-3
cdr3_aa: CAISELRPGQVSGTQYF

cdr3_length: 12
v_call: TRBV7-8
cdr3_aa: CASSLLRNEQFF

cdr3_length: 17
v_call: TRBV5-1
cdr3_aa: CASSGGQRLAQYNEQFF

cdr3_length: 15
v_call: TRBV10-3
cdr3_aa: CAISESTGRTDTQYF

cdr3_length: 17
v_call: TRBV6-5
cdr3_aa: CASSYTSSVGSYNEQFF

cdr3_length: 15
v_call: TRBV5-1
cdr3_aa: CASSSRGTENTEAFF

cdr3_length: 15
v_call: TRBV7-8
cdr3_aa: CASSSGQGYQETQYF

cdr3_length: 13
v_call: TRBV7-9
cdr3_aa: CASSRQDQETQYF

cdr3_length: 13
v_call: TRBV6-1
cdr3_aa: CASRTSGNNEQFF

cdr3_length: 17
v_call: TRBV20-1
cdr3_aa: CSAHRPGQGAMSGELFF

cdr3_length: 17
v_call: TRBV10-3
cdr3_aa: CAISGPLVGQAHYGYTF

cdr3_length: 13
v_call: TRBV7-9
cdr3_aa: CASRLTGVETQYF

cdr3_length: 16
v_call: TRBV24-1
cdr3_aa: CATSGDGQEAGYEQYF

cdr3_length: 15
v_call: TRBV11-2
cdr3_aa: CASSAIQGSIITIYF

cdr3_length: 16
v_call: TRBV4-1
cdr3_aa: CASSRSTGPNTGELFF

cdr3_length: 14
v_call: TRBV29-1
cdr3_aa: CSVAPGDSTGELFF

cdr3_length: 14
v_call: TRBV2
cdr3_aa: CASALGQGVDTQYF

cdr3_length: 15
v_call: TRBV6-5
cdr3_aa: CASSYASGVLETQYF

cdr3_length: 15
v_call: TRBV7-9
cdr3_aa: CASSLARGPYNEQFF

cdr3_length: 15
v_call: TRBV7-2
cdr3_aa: CASSLRRGNYNEQFF

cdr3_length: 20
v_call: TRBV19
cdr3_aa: CASSSRWGLAGSSSYNEQFF

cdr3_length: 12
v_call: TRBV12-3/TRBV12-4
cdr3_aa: CASTPRSGELFF

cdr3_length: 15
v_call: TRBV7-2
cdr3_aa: CASSFRDSSYNEQFF

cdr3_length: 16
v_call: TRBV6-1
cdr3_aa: CASSLHPGTGDWPQHF

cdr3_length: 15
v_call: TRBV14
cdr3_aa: CASRPAGPNTGELFF

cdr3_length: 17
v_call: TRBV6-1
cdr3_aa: CASSTPWGTGVSYGYTF

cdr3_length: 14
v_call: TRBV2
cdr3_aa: CAGKAGAGNYGYTF

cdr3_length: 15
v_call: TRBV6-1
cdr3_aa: CASSPLAAGRNTIYF

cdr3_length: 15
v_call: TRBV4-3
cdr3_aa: CASSQETGAQETQYF

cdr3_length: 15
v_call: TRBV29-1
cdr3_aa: CSASRRTGIQETQYF